The sequence of this TCR beta chain was determined in a study of T cells in localized non-small cell lung cancer. The table came from immunoSEQ multiplex PCR; TCRdb's copy has only in-frame clones and leaves some out. Of about 79,000 clones listed, 84% were seen once; the top ten hold approximately 12%. Study-level findings and limits: The study detected a median about 50 of the top 100 tumor clones in adjacent lung.

About this clone itself: As yet, its antigen is unknown.

The receptor's source is a female donor older than 55 with stage I lung adenocarcinoma. The starting material was peripheral blood, obtained before any cancer treatment.

The CDR3: CASSRKTGPGNTIYF. In DNA, the CDR3 is TGTGCCAGCAGCCGAAAGACAGGCCCTGGAAACACCATATATTTT. The V gene is TRBV11-2, the J gene TRBJ1-3, with D possibly matching TRBD1 (6 bases). Trimming removed 5 bases at V and 2 bases at J, with 13 bases between. Germline CDR1 reads SGHAT; CDR2 reads FQNNGV. The CDR3 loop spans 15 amino acids.